Each of the 6 T cell receptor beta chains below was sequenced from the same sample in a study of blood T cell repertoires in COVID-19. Generated by immunoSEQ multiplex PCR, the TCRdb table keeps only in-frame clones and is missing some. This sample yields 350,000 to 400,000 clones, of which roughly 87% are seen a single time; about 2.7% belongs to the top ten. The sequencing input was PBMCs or T cells enriched from blood (not recorded which). These receptors were obtained from a woman in her twenties or thirties who had recovered from COVID-19.

This chain uses TRBV5-6 with TRBJ2-5; D is perhaps TRBD2 (5 bases). With 1 base removed from V and 3 bases from J, the gap between germline ends came to 7 bases. The CDR3 contains 13 residues. The germline V gene encodes CDR1 SGHDT and CDR2 YYEEEE. In DNA form, the CDR3 reads TGTGCCAGCAGCTTGTCCGGGGAAGAGACCCAGTACTTC. Protein product: CASSLSGEETQYF.

In this sample, this clone turned up a few times. This rearrangement joins TRBV28 to TRBJ2-5, with D hard to call. The length of the CDR3 is 15 residues. V was cut by 5 bases and J by 1 base, with 14 bases left in between. The germline V gene has CDR1 MDHEN and CDR2 SYDVKM. The CDR3 spells CASSPVPQSQETQYF. Here the CDR3 DNA reads TGTGCCAGCAGTCCCGTACCCCAGTCCCAAGAGACCCAGTACTTC. Combining the CDR3 with reference TRBV28 and TRBJ2-5 gives the whole variable domain DVKVTQSSRYLVKRTGEKVFLECVQDMDHENMFWYRQDPGLGLRLIYFSYDVKMKEKGDIPEGYSVSREKKERFSLILESASTNQTSMYLCASSPVPQSQETQYFGPGTRLLVL.

The chain uses TRBV6-5 and TRBJ1-1; the D gene is possibly TRBD1 (5 bases). The CDR3 runs to 15 residues. Germline values: CDR1 MNHEY, CDR2 SVGAGI. The V gene lost 0 bases and the J gene lost 2 bases, with 10 bases spanning the gap. CDR3 nucleotides: TGTGCCAGCAGTTACTCCACAAGGGGCAACACTGAAGCTTTCTTT. Translating it yields CASSYSTRGNTEAFF.

This chain uses TRBV5-4 with TRBJ1-2; D remains unclear. CDR3 length equals 14 residues. Germline V lookup: CDR1 SGHNT, CDR2 YYREEE (reference sequence). V lost 2 bases and J 2 bases, leaving 10 bases between the germline ends. CDR3 bases: TGTGCCAGCAGCTTTTATACGGTGAACTATGGCTACACCTTC. Encoded protein: CASSFYTVNYGYTF.

The V gene is TRBV19, the J gene TRBJ1-1; TRBD1 agrees at 8 bases. Germline V lookup: CDR1 LNHDA, CDR2 SQIVND (reference sequence). J was trimmed by 4 bases and V by 5 bases; bases with no gene match: 6. The CDR3 has 14 amino acids. The CDR3 protein is CASSVITGGTEAFF. The CDR3 nucleotides read TGTGCCAGTAGTGTCATCACAGGGGGCACTGAAGCTTTCTTT.

The V gene is TRBV7-9, the J gene TRBJ1-4; perhaps TRBD1 as D (5 bases). Germline CDR1 is SEHNR and CDR2 is FQNEAQ (reference sequence). V lost 1 base and J 8 bases, leaving 11 bases between the germline ends. The CDR3 is 14 residues long. The CDR3, as DNA: TGTGCCAGCAGCTTAGACGGGGGTGGGGAAAAACTGTTTTTT. Protein sequence: CASSLDGGGEKLFF. The full variable domain, completed using reference TRBV7-9 and TRBJ1-4, is DTGVSQNPRHKITKRGQNVTFRCDPISEHNRLYWYRQTLGQGPEFLTYFQNEAQLEKSRLLSDRFSAERPKGSFSTLEIQRTEQGDSAMYLCASSLDGGGEKLFFGSGTQLSVL.